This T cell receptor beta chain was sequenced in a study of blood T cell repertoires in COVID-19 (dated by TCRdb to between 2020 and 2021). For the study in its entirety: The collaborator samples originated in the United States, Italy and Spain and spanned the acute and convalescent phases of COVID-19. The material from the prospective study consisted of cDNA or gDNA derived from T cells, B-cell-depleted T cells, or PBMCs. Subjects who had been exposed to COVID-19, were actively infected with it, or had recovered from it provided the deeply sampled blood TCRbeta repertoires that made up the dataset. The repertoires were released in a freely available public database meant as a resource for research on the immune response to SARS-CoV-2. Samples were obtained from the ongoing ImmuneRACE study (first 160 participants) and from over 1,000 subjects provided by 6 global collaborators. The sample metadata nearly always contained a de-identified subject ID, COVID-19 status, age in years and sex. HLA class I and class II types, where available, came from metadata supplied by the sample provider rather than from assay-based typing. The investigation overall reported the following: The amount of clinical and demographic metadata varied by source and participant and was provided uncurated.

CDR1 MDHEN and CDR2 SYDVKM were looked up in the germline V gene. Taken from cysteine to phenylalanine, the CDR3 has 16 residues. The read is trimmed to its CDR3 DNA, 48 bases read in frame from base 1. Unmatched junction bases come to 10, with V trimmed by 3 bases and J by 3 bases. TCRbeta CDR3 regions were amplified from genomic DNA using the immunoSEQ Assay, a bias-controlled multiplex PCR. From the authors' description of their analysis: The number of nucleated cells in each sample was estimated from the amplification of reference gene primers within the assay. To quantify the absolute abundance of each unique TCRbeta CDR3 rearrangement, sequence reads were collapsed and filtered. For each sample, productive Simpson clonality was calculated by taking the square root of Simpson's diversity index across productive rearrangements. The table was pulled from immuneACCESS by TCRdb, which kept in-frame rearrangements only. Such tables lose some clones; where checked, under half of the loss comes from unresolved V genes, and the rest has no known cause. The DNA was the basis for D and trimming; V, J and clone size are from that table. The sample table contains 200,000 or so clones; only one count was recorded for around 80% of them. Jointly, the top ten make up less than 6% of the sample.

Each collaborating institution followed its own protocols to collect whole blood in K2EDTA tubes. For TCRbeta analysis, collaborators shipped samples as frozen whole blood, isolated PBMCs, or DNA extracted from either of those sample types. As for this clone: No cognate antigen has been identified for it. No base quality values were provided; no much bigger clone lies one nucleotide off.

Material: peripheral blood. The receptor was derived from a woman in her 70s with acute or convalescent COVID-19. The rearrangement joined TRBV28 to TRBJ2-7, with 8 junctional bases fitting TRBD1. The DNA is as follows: TGTGCCAGCAGTTTTACCTCCGGGACAGGAAACTACGAGCAGTACTTC. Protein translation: CASSFTSGTGNYEQYF.